These T cell receptor beta chains were read from a single sample in a study of blood T cell repertoires in COVID-19. Produced via immunoSEQ multiplex PCR; TCRdb's table is partial and in-frame only. This sample carries 250,000 or so clones, roughly nine tenths of them seen once, and the ten largest clones take 0.95% to 1.5%. Sample: PBMCs or T cells enriched from blood (not recorded which). These receptor sequences come from a human donor in a cohort exposed to, infected with or recovered from COVID-19 (not recorded which). The donor label of this sample is uncertain. Each CDR3 is given with its conserved first and last residue. The D gene is left open where the match is weak. Some rows have no size entry. The others give once, few or many, or a class for an expanded clone.

j_call	v_call	d_call	clone_size	cdr3_aa	cdr3_nt
TRBJ2-5	TRBV4-1	TRBD1	-	CASSQTGQDQETQYF	TGCGCCAGCAGCCAAACCGGACAGGACCAAGAGACCCAGTACTTC
TRBJ2-3	TRBV3-1/TRBV3-2	-	-	CASSQQADTQYF	TGTGCCAGCAGCCAGCAGGCGGATACGCAGTATTTT
TRBJ2-3	TRBV6-6	TRBD2	-	CASSYERGGRDTQYF	TGTGCCAGCAGTTACGAGCGGGGGGGCCGGGATACGCAGTATTTT
TRBJ2-2	TRBV18	-	-	CASSQSAGLTGELFF	TGTGCCAGCTCACAGTCGGCAGGGCTCACCGGGGAGCTGTTTTTT
TRBJ2-2	TRBV7-9	TRBD1	-	CASSSPTGDTGELFF	TGTGCCAGCAGCTCACCAACAGGGGACACCGGGGAGCTGTTTTTT
TRBJ2-7	TRBV19	TRBD1	-	CASSRGQGFNEQYF	TGTGCCAGTAGCCGAGGACAGGGCTTCAACGAGCAGTACTTC
TRBJ2-7	TRBV5-8	TRBD1	-	CASRQGGHEQYF	TGTGCCAGTCGACAGGGGGGGCACGAGCAGTACTTC
TRBJ1-6	TRBV27	-	-	CASSLRAGDNSPLHF	TGTGCCAGCAGCCTCCGGGCAGGGGATAATTCACCCCTCCACTTT
TRBJ1-1	TRBV4-1	-	-	CASRLGLTTEAFF	TGCGCCAGCAGACTCGGTCTTACCACTGAAGCTTTCTTT
TRBJ2-5	TRBV29-1	-	-	CSVGDTKETQYF	TGCAGCGTTGGGGACACTAAAGAGACCCAGTACTTC
TRBJ2-7	TRBV24-1	TRBD1	-	CATSYPGQKYYEQYF	TGTGCCACCAGCTACCCGGGACAGAAATACTACGAGCAGTACTTC
TRBJ2-1	TRBV5-6	-	-	CASSPGGRPRYNEQFF	TGTGCCAGCAGCCCTGGAGGGAGACCCCGCTACAATGAGCAGTTCTTC
TRBJ2-5	TRBV5-1	TRBD2	-	CASSGLAARGGQETQYF	TGCGCCAGCAGCGGCTTGGCGGCGCGGGGGGGCCAAGAGACCCAGTACTTC
TRBJ2-1	TRBV7-2	TRBD2	-	CASSPLAGIYNEQFF	TGTGCCAGCAGCCCACTAGCGGGGATCTACAATGAGCAGTTCTTC
TRBJ1-6	TRBV19	TRBD1	-	CASSMQGGNSPLHF	TGTGCCAGTAGTATGCAGGGGGGAAATTCACCCCTCCACTTT
TRBJ2-7	TRBV4-3	-	once	CASSQGVGEDEQYF	TGCGCCAGCAGCCAAGGGGTTGGGGAGGACGAGCAGTACTTC
TRBJ1-1	TRBV9	-	-	CASSVEGRGNTEAFF	TGTGCCAGCAGCGTAGAAGGCCGGGGGAACACTGAAGCTTTCTTT
TRBJ1-1	TRBV9	-	-	CASSPRGGKGTEAFF	TGTGCCAGTTCGCCGAGGGGGGGCAAAGGCACTGAAGCTTTCTTT
TRBJ2-3	TRBV29-1	-	-	CSVVGQVSTDTQYF	TGCAGCGTTGTAGGTCAGGTTAGCACAGATACGCAGTATTTT
TRBJ1-1	TRBV5-6	-	-	CASSSTGIWDTEAFF	TGTGCCAGCAGCTCTACAGGGATATGGGACACTGAAGCTTTCTTT
TRBJ1-4	TRBV19	-	-	CASSSDETAYNEKLFF	TGTGCCAGTAGTTCCGACGAGACAGCTTATAATGAAAAACTGTTTTTT
TRBJ1-5	TRBV10-3	-	-	CAISEGWGDNQPQHF	TGTGCCATCAGTGAGGGTTGGGGAGACAATCAGCCCCAGCATTTT
TRBJ1-4	TRBV5-6	-	-	CASSWATGVNEKLFF	TGTGCCAGCAGCTGGGCGACAGGAGTTAATGAAAAACTGTTTTTT
TRBJ2-7	TRBV3-1/TRBV3-2	TRBD2	-	CASSHRSGGSRYEQYF	TGTGCCAGCAGCCACCGTAGCGGGGGGTCCCGCTACGAGCAGTACTTC
TRBJ2-1	TRBV5-4	TRBD1	-	CASSPRTGGDYNEQFF	TGTGCCAGCAGTCCCAGGACAGGGGGTGACTACAATGAGCAGTTCTTC
TRBJ2-7	TRBV2	-	-	CASRPSSYEQYF	TGTGCCAGCAGACCGAGCTCCTACGAGCAGTACTTC
TRBJ2-7	TRBV30	TRBD2	few	CAWSGGGPSYEQYF	TGTGCCTGGAGTGGCGGGGGGCCTTCCTACGAGCAGTACTTC
TRBJ1-1	TRBV7-2	-	-	CASSLANPQTGTEAFF	TGTGCCAGCAGCTTAGCTAATCCCCAAACCGGCACTGAAGCTTTCTTT
TRBJ1-2	TRBV7-9	-	few	CASSPGAYGYTF	TGTGCCAGCAGCCCAGGGGCTTATGGCTACACCTTC
TRBJ2-5	TRBV12-3/TRBV12-4	-	-	CASSFMETQYF	TGTGCCAGCAGTTTCATGGAGACCCAGTACTTC
TRBJ1-6	TRBV18	-	-	CASSKQGRGSYNSPLHF	TGTGCCAGCTCAAAACAGGGTCGGGGATCCTATAATTCACCCCTCCACTTT
TRBJ1-5	TRBV4-3	-	once	CASSQGHNSNQPQHF	TGCGCCAGCAGCCAAGGACATAATAGCAATCAGCCCCAGCATTTT
TRBJ2-1	TRBV29-1	TRBD2	-	CSVGTSGFYNEQFF	TGCAGCGTGGGGACTAGCGGTTTTTACAATGAGCAGTTCTTC
TRBJ2-1	TRBV2	-	-	CASRRTVNEQFF	TGTGCCAGCAGGCGGACAGTAAATGAGCAGTTCTTC
TRBJ1-6	TRBV7-2	-	-	CASSLGADWNSPLHF	TGTGCCAGCAGCTTAGGGGCAGATTGGAATTCACCCCTCCACTTT
TRBJ2-3	TRBV2	-	-	CASKPSTTTDTQYF	TGTGCCAGCAAACCTAGCACCACCACAGATACGCAGTATTTT
TRBJ1-3	TRBV15	-	-	CATSRGLGAISGNTIYF	TGTGCCACCAGCAGAGGTTTAGGGGCCATCTCTGGAAACACCATATATTTT
TRBJ1-1	TRBV6-5	-	-	CASSRGGMGTEAFF	TGTGCCAGCAGCCGGGGGGGCATGGGCACTGAAGCTTTCTTT
TRBJ1-2	TRBV19	TRBD1	-	CASSNPTPGGYGYTF	TGTGCCAGTAGTAACCCTACGCCAGGGGGCTATGGCTACACCTTC
TRBJ1-2	TRBV11-1	-	-	CASSPPEGPAGYTF	TGTGCCAGCAGCCCCCCGGAGGGCCCGGCGGGCTACACCTTC
TRBJ1-2	TRBV5-6	TRBD1	-	CASSKDRLSYGYTF	TGTGCCAGCAGCAAGGACAGGCTTTCTTATGGCTACACCTTC